The present T cell receptor (beta chain) was sequenced within a study of radiotherapy plus CTLA-4 blockade in lung cancer. Overall study context: Patients showed objective responses in under 20% of cases and disease control in around 30%. Findings and limits, study-wide: There was expansion of tumor-derived TCR clones in blood after radiotherapy plus ipilimumab.

Sequenced by immunoSEQ multiplex PCR; TCRdb stores in-frame clones only, minus some. Of more than 75,000 clones listed, roughly 78% were seen once; the top ten hold about an eighth. As concerns this clone: Its antigen is not known.

Material: peripheral blood, obtained from a patient treated with radiotherapy plus ipilimumab. The receptor was derived from a human donor with non-small cell lung cancer that progressed on radiotherapy plus ipilimumab.

CDR3 coding DNA: TGTGCCAGCGGGGGGGGCGCCGGAAACACCATATATTTT. Residues: CASGGGAGNTIYF. The gene calls are TRBV28 and TRBJ1-3, with D possibly being TRBD1 (6 bases). In germline, CDR1 is MDHEN, CDR2 SYDVKM. With 8 bases removed from V and 4 bases from J, the gap between germline ends came to 12 bases. CDR3 length: 13 residues. Drawing the rest from reference TRBV28 and TRBJ1-3, the complete variable domain is DVKVTQSSRYLVKRTGEKVFLECVQDMDHENMFWYRQDPGLGLRLIYFSYDVKMKEKGDIPEGYSVSREKKERFSLILESASTNQTSMYLCASGGGAGNTIYFGEGSWLTVV.